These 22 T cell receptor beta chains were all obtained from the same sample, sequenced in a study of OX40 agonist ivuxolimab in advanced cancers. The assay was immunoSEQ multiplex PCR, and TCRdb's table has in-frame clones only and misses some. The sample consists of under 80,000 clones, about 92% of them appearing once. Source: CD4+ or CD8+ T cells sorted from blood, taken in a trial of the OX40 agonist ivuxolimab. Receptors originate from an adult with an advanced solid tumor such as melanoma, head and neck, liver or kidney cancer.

CDR3 region: CASSVGGSQETQYF. The CDR3 bases are TGTGCCAGCAGCGTAGGAGGTAGCCAAGAGACCCAGTACTTC. The chain joins TRBV9 to TRBJ2-5; D unclear. Germline V lookup: CDR1 SGDLS, CDR2 YYNGEE. V was pared by 0 bases and J by 1 base, with 7 bases between. The CDR3 covers 14 residues.

CDR3 bases: TGTGCCAGCAGCGCGTCCGGGACAGGCGCCTACGAGCAGTACTTC. The encoded protein is CASSASGTGAYEQYF. The V and J genes are TRBV9 and TRBJ2-5; 8 bases match TRBD1. The J call is doubtful: the DNA matches TRBJ2-7 better. Germline V gene sequence: CDR1 SGDLS, CDR2 YYNGEE. The CDR3 length is 15 residues.

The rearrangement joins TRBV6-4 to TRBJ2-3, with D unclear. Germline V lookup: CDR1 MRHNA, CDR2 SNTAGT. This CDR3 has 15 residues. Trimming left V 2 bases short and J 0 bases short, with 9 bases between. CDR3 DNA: TGTGCCAGCAGTGACGGGTCCTCTAGCACAGATACGCAGTATTTT. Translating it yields CASSDGSSSTDTQYF.

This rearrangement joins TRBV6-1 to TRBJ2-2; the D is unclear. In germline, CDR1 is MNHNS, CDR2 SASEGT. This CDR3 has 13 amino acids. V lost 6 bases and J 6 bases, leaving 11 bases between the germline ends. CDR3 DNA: TGTGCCAGCAGCAAGGACGTAGCCGGGGAGCTGTTTTTT. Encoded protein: CASSKDVAGELFF.

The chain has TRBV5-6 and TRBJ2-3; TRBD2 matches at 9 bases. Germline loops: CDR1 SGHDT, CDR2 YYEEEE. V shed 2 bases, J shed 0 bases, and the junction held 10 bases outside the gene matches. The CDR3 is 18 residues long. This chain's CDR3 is CASSFPAGGPPSTDTQYF. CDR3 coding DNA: TGTGCCAGCAGCTTCCCCGCGGGGGGGCCGCCTAGCACAGATACGCAGTATTTT.

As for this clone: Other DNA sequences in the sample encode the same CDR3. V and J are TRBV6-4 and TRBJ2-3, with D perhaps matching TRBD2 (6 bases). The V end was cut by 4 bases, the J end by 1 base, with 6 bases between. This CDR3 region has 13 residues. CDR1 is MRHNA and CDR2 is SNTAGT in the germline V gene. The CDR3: CASSAGGTDTQYF. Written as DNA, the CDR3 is TGTGCCAGCAGTGCGGGGGGCACAGATACGCAGTATTTT.

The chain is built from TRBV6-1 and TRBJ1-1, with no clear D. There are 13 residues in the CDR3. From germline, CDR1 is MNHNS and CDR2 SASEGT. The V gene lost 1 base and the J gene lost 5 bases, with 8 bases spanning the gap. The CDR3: CASSEGPVTEAFF. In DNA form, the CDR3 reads TGTGCCAGCAGTGAAGGCCCGGTTACTGAAGCTTTCTTT.

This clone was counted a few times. The CDR3: CASRKTDYGYTF. The CDR3, as DNA: TGTGCCAGTAGGAAGACAGACTATGGCTACACCTTC. This chain links TRBV19 with TRBJ1-2; possible D gene TRBD1, 5 bases. Germline CDR1 reads LNHDA; CDR2 reads SQIVND (reference sequence). This CDR3 has 12 residues. Trimming took 6 bases from V and 3 from J, leaving 8 bases between them.

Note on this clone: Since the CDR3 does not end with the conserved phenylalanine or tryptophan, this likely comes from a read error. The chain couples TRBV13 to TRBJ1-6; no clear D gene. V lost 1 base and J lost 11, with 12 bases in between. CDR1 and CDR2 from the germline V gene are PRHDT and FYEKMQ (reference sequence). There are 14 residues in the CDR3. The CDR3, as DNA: TGTGCCAGCAGCTTAGTTCGGATCGGGGCACCCCTCCACCTT. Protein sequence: CASSLVRIGAPLHL.

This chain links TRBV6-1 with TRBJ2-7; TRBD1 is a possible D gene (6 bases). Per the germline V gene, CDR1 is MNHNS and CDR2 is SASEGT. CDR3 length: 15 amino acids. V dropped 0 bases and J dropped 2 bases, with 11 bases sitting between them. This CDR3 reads CASSEASGAPYEQYF. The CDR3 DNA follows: TGTGCCAGCAGTGAAGCGTCAGGGGCGCCCTACGAGCAGTACTTC.

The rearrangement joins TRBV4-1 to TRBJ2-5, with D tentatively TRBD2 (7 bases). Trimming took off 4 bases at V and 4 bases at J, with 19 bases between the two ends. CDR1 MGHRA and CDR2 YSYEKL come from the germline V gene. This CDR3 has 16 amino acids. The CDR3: CASSPPAVGGGETQYF. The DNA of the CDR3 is TGCGCCAGCAGCCCACCCGCGGTAGGGGGGGGAGAGACCCAGTACTTC.

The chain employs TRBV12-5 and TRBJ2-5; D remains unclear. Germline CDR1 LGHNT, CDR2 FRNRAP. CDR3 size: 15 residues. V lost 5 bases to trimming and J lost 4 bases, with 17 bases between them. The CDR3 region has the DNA TGTGCTAGTGGTCACTCCGGGCGGACCGGAGAGACCCAGTACTTC. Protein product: CASGHSGRTGETQYF.

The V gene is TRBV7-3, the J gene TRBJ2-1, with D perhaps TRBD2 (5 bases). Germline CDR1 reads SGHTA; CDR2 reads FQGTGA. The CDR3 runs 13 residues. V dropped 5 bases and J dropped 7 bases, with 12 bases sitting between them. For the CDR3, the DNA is TGTGCCAGCAGCCCGGGAAATGGAAATGAGCAGTTCTTC. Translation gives CASSPGNGNEQFF.

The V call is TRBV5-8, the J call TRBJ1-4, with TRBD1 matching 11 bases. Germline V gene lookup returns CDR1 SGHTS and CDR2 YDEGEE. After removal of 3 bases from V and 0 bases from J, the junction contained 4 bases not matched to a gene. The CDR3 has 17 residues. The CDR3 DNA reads TGTGCCAGCAGCTGGGACAGGGGGAAGGCAACTAATGAAAAACTGTTTTTT. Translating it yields CASSWDRGKATNEKLFF.

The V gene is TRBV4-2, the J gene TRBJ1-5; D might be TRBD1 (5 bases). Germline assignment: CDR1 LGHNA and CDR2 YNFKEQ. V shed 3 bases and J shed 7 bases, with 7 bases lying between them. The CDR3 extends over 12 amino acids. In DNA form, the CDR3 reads TGTGCCAGCAGCCAGGGGGGACAGCCCCAGCATTTT. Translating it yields CASSQGGQPQHF.

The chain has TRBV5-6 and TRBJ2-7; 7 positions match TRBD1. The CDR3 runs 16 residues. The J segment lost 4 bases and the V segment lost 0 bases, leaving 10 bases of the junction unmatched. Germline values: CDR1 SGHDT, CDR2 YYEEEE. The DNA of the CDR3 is TGTGCCAGCAGCTTGGCCCTCCAGGGGGTTTGGTACGAGCAGTACTTC. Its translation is CASSLALQGVWYEQYF. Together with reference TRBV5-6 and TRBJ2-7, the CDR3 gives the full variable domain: DAGVTQSPTHLIKTRGQQVTLRCSPKSGHDTVSWYQQALGQGPQFIFQYYEEEERQRGNFPDRFSGHQFPNYSSELNVNALLLGDSALYLCASSLALQGVWYEQYFGPGTRLTVT.

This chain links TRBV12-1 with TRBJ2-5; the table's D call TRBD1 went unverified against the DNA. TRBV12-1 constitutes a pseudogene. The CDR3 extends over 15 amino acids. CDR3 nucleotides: TGTGCCAGCAGCTTTAGTGGGCCCCGAGAGGAGACCCAGTACTTC. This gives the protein CASSFSGPREETQYF.

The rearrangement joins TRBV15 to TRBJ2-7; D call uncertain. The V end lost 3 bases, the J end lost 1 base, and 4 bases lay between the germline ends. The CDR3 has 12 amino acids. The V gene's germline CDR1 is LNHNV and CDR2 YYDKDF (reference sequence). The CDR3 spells CATSRGSYEQYF. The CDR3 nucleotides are TGTGCCACCAGCAGGGGTTCCTACGAGCAGTACTTC.

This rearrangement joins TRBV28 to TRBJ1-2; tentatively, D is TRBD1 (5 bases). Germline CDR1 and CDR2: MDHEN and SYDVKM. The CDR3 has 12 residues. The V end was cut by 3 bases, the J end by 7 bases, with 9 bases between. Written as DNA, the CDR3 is TGTGCCAGCAGTTTGGCGGACACTGGCTACACCTTC. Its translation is CASSLADTGYTF.

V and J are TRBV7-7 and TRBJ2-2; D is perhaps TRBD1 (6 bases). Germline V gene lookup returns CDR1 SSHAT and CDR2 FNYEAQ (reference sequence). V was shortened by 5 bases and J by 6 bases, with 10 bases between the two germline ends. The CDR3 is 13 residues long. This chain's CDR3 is CASSTHRAGELFF. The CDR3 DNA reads TGTGCCAGCAGCACACACAGGGCCGGGGAGCTGTTTTTT.

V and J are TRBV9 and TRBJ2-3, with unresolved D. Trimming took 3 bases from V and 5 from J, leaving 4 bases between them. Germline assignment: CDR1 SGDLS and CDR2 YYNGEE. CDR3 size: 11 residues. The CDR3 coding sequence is TGTGCCAGCAGCGGACTAGATACGCAGTATTTT. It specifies CASSGLDTQYF.

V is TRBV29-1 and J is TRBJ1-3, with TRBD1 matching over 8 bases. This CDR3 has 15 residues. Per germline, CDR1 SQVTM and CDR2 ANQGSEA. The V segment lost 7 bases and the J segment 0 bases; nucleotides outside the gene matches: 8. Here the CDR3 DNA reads TGCAGCGACGCGGGACAGGCGAGCTCTGGAAACACCATATATTTT. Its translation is CSDAGQASSGNTIYF.